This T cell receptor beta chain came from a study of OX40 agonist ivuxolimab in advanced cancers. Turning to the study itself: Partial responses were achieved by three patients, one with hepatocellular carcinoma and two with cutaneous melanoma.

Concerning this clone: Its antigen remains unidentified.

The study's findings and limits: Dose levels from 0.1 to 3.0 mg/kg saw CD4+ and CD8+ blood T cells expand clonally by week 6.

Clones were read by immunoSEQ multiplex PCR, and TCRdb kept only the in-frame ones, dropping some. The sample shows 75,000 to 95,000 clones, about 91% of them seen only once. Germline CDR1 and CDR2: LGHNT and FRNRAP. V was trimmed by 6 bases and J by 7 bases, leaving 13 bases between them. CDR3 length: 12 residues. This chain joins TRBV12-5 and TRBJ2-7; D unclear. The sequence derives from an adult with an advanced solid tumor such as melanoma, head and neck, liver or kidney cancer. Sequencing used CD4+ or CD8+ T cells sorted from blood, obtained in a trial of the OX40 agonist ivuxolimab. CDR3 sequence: CASGAARWEQYF. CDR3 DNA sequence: TGTGCTAGTGGGGCGGCTAGGTGGGAGCAGTACTTC.